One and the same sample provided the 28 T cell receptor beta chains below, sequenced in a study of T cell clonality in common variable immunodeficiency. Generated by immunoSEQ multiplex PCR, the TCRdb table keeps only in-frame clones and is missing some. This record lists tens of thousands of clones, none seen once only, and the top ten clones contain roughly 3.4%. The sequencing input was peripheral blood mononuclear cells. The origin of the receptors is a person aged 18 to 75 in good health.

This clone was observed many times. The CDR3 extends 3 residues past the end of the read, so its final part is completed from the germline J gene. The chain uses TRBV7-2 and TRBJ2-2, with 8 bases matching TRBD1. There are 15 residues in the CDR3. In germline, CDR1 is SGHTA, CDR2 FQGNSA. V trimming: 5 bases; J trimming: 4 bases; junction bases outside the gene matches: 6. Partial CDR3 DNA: TGTGCCAGCAGCCCCCAGGGGGCGGGCACCGGGGAG. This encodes CASSPQGAGTGE. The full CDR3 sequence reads CASSPQGAGTGELFF. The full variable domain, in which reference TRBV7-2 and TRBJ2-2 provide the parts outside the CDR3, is GAGVSQSPSNKVTEKGKDVELRCDPISGHTALYWYRQSLGQGLEFLIYFQGNSAPDKSGLPSDRFSAERTGGSVSTLTIQRTQQEDSAVYLCASSPQGAGTGELFFGEGSRLTVL.

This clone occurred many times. The CDR3 spells CASSLGLDETQYF. The covered CDR3 bases are TGTGCCAGCAGCCTTGGACTAGATGAGACC. The chain joins TRBV13 to TRBJ2-5; 7 nucleotides match TRBD2. The CDR3 end is not reached by the read, which stops 3 residues before it; the germline J gene fills it in. CDR1 is PRHDT and CDR2 is FYEKMQ in the germline V gene (reference sequence). CDR3 length equals 13 residues. V trimming: 5 bases; J trimming: 5 bases; junction bases outside the gene matches: 5.

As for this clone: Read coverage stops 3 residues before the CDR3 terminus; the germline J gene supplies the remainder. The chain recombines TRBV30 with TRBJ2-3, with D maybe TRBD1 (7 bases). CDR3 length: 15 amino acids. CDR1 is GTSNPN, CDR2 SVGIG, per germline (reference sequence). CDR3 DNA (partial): TGTGCCTGGAGTGTATACGGAGGGGGCAATCAGCCG. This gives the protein CAWSVYGGGNQP. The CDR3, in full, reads CAWSVYGGGNQPQYF.

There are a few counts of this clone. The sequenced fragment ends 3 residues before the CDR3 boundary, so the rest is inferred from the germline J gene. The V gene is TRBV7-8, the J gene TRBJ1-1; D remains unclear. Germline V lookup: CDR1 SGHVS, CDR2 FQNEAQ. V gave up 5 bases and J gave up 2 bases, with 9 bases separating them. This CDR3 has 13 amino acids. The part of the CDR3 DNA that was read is TGTGCCAGCAGCCGCGGGGAAAACACTGAA. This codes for CASSRGENTE. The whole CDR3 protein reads CASSRGENTEAFF.

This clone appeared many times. CDR3 sequence: CASSEASGKYNEQFF. CDR3 bases read: TGTGCCAGCAGTGAGGCTAGCGGGAAGTACAATGAG. This chain connects TRBV6-1 to TRBJ2-1, with 9 bases lining up with TRBD2. The read is 3 residues too short to cover the CDR3 end, so that end is filled in from the germline J gene. The ends lost 3 bases at V and 4 bases at J; junction bases unmatched: 4. The CDR3 loop spans 15 amino acids. Germline V gene sequence: CDR1 MNHNS, CDR2 SASEGT.

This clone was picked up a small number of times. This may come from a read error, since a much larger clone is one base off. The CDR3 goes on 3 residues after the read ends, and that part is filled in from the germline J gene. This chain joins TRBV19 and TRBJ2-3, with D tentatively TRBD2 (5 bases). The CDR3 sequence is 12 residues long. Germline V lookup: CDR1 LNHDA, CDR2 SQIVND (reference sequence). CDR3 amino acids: CASSETSQPQYF. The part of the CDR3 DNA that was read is TGTGCCAGTAGTGAAACTAGTCAGCCG.

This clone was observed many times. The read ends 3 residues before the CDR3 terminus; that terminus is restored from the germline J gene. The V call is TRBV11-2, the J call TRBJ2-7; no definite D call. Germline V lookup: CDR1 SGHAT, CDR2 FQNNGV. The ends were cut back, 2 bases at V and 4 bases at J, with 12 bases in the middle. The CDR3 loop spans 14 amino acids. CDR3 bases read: TGTGCCAGCAGCTTAAGGCAGATTACATACGAG. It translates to CASSLRQITYE. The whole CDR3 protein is CASSLRQITYEQYF.

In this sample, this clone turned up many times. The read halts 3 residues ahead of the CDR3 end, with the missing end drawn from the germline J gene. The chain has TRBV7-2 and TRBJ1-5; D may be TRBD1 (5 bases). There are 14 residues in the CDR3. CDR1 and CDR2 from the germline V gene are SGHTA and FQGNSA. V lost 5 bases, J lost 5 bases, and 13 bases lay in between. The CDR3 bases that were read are TGTGCCAGCAGCCAGAGAGGGGCATATCAGCCC. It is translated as CASSQRGAYQP. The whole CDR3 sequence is CASSQRGAYQPQHF. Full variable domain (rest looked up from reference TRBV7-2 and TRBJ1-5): GAGVSQSPSNKVTEKGKDVELRCDPISGHTALYWYRQSLGQGLEFLIYFQGNSAPDKSGLPSDRFSAERTGGSVSTLTIQRTQQEDSAVYLCASSQRGAYQPQHFGDGTRLSIL.

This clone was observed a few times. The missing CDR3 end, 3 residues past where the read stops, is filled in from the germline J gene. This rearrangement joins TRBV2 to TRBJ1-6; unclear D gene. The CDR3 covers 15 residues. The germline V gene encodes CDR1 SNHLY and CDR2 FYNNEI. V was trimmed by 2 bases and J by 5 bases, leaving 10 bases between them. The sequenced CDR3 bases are TGTGCCAGCAGTGAATTGGAAGACAATAATTCACCC. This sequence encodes CASSELEDNNSP. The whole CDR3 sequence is CASSELEDNNSPLHF.

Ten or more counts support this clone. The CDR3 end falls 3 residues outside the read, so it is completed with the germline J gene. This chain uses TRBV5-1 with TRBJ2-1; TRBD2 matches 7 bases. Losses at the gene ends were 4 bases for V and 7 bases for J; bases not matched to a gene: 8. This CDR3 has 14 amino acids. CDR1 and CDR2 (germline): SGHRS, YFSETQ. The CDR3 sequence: CASSHGDYSNEQFF. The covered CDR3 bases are TGCGCCAGCAGCCATGGGGACTACTCAAATGAG.

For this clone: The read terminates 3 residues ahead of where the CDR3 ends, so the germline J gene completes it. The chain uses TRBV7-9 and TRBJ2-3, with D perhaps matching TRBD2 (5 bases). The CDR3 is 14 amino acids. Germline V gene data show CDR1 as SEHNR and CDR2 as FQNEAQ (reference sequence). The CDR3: CASSSVQEEETQYF. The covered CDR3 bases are TGTGCCAGCAGCTCGGTTCAGGAGGAGGAGACG.

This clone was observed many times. The DNA read from the CDR3 is TGCAGTGCTAGAGATCACGGACAGGGGTTGTATCAGCCC. Its protein is CSARDHGQGLYQP. The full CDR3 reads CSARDHGQGLYQPQHF. The chain joins TRBV20-1 to TRBJ1-5; 9 positions agree with TRBD1. The CDR3 end falls 3 residues outside the read, so it is completed with the germline J gene. CDR1 and CDR2 (germline): DFQATT, SNEGSKA (reference sequence). The CDR3 length is 16 residues. The trim removed 0 bases at V and 5 bases at J, leaving 8 bases unmatched.

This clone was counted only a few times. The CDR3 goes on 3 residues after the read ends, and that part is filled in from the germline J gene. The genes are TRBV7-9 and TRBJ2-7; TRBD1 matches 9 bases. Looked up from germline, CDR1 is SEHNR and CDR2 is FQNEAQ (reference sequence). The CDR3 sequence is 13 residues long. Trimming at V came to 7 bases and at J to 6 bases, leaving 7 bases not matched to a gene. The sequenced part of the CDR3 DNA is TGTGCCAGCACCCGAGGGACAGGGAGCGAG. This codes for CASTRGTGSE. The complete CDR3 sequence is CASTRGTGSEQYF. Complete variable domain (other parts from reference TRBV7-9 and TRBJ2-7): DTGVSQNPRHKITKRGQNVTFRCDPISEHNRLYWYRQTLGQGPEFLTYFQNEAQLEKSRLLSDRFSAERPKGSFSTLEIQRTEQGDSAMYLCASTRGTGSEQYFGPGTRLTVT.

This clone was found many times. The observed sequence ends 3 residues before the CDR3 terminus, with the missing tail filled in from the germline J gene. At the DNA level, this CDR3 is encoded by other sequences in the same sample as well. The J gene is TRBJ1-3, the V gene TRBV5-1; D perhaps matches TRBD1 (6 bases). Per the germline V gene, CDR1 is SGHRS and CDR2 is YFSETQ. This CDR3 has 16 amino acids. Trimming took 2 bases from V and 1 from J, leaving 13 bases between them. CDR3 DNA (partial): TGCGCCAGCAGCTTTGATACAGGGCCTTCTGGAAACACC. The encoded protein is CASSFDTGPSGNT. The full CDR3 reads CASSFDTGPSGNTIYF. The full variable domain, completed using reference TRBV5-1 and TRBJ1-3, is KAGVTQTPRYLIKTRGQQVTLSCSPISGHRSVSWYQQTPGQGLQFLFEYFSETQRNKGNFPGRFSGRQFSNSRSEMNVSTLELGDSALYLCASSFDTGPSGNTIYFGEGSWLTVV.

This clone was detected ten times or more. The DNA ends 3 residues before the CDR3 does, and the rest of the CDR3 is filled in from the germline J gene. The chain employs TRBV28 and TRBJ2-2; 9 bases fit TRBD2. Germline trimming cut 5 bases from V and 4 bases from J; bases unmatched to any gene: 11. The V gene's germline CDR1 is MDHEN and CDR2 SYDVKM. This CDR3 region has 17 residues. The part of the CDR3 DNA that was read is TGTGCCAGCAGTGACATTCAGCGGGAGGCGGCCACCGGGGAG. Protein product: CASSDIQREAATGE. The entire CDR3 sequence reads CASSDIQREAATGELFF.

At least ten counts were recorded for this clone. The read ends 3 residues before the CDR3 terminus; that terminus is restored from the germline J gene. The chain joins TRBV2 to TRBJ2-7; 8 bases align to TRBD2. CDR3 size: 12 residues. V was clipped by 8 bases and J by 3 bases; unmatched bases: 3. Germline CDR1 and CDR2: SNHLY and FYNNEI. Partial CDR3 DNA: TGTGCCAGCCTAAGCGGGGGCTACGAG. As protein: CASLSGGYE. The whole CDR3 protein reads CASLSGGYEQYF.

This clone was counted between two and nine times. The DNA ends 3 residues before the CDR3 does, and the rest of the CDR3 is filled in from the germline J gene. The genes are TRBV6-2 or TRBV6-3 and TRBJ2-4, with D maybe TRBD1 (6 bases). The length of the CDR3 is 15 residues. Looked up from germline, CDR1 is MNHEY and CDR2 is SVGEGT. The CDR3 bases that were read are TGTGCCAGCAGAGGGGCCGAAGGGGGATTGAGGGGT. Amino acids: CASRGAEGGLRG. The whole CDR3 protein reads CASRGAEGGLRGQYF.

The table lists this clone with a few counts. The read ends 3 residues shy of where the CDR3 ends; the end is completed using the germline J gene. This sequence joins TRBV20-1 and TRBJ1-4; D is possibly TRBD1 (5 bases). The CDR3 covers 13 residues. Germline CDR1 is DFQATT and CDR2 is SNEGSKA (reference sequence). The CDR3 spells CSVKGSYNSPLFF. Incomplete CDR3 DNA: TGCAGTGTAAAGGGGTCCTATAATTCACCA.

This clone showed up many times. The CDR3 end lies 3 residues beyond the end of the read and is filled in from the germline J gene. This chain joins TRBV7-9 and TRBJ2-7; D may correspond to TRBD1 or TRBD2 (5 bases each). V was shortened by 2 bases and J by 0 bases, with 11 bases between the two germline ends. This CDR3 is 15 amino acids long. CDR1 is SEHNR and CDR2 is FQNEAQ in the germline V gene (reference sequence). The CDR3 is CASSLRAGSSYEQYF. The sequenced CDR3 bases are TGTGCCAGCAGCTTAAGGGCAGGGAGCTCCTACGAG.

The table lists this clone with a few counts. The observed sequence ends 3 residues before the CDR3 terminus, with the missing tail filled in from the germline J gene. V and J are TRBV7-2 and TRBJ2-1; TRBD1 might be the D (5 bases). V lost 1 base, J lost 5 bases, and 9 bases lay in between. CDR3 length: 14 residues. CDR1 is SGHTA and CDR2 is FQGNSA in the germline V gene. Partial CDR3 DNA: TGTGCCAGCAGCTTAGGGGGCAGCCACAATGAG. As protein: CASSLGGSHNE. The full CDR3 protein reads CASSLGGSHNEQFF.

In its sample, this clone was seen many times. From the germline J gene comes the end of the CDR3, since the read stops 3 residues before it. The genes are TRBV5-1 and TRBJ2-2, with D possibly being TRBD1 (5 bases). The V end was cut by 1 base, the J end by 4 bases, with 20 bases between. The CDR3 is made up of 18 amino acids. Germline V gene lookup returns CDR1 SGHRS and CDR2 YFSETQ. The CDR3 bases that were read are TGCGCCAGCAGCTTGTACCAGGCGTTGTGGCAGGGCACCGGGGAG. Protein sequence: CASSLYQALWQGTGE. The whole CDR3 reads CASSLYQALWQGTGELFF.

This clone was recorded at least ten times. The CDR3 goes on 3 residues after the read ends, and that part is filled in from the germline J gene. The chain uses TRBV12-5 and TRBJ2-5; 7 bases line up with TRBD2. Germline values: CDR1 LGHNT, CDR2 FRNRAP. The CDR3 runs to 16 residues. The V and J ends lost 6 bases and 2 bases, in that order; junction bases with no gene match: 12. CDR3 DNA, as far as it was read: TGTGCTAGTGGGCCGGGACTATCCCAGAGGCAAGAGACC. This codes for CASGPGLSQRQET. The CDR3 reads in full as CASGPGLSQRQETQYF.

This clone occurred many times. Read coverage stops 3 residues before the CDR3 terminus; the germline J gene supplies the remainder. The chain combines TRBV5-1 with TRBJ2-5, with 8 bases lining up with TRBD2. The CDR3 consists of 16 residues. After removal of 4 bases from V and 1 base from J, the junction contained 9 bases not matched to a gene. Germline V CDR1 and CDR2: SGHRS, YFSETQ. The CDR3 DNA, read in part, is TGCGCCAGCAGCCAGGGACTAGTAAGCGGCCAAGAGACC. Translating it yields CASSQGLVSGQET. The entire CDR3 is CASSQGLVSGQETQYF.

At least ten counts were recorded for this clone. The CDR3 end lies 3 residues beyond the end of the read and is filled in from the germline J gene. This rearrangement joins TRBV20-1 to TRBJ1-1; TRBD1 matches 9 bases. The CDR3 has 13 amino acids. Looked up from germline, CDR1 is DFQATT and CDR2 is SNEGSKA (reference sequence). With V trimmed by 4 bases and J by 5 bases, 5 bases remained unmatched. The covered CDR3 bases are TGCAGTGCTAAGGGACAGGGTCATACTGAA. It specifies CSAKGQGHTE. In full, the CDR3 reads CSAKGQGHTEAFF.

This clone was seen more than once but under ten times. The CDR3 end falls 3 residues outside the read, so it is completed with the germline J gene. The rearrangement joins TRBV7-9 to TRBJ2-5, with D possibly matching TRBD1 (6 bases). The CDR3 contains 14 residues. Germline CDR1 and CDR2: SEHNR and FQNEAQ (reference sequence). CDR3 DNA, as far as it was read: TGTGCCAGCAGCTTCGACAGGCTCACAGATACC. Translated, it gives CASSFDRLTDT. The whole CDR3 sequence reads CASSFDRLTDTQYF.

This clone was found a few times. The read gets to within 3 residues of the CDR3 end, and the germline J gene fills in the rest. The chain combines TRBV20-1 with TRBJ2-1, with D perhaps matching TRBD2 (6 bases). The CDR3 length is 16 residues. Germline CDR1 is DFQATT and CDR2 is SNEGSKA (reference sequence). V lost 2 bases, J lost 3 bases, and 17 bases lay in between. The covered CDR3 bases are TGCAGTGCTAGACCTCCGGCGGGATGGGACTACAATGAG. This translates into CSARPPAGWDYNE. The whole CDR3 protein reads CSARPPAGWDYNEQFF.

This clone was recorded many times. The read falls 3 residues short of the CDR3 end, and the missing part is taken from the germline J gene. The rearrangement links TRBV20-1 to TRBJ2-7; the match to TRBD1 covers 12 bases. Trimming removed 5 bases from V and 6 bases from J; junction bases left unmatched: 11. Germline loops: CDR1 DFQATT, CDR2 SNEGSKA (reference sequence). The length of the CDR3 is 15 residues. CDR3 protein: CSASGTGGFVAEQYF. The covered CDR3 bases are TGCAGTGCTTCCGGGACAGGGGGCTTCGTTGCCGAG.

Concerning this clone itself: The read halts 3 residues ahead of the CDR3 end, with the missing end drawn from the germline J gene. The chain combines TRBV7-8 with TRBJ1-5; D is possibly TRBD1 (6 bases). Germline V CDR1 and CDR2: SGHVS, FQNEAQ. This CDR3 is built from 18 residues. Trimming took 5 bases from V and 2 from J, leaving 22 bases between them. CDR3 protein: CASSPRGRGLWGNQPQHF. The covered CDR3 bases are TGTGCCAGCAGCCCCCGAGGCAGGGGCCTTTGGGGCAATCAGCCC.